These T cell receptor beta chains were read from a single sample in a study of CD8+ T cells in alopecia areata. Assay used: immunoSEQ multiplex PCR; TCRdb lists only in-frame clones, some missing. The sample records 150,000 or so clones, around 57% being singletons. The sample taken for sequencing was CD4+ T cells sorted from blood. Receptor source: a human donor in good health. The CDR3 runs from the conserved cysteine through the conserved F or W. The D gene is left open where the match is weak. Clone size appears in some rows only: once, few, many, or a class for an expanded clone.

J gene: TRBJ1-2; clone size: .; D gene: .; V gene: TRBV4-1; CDR3 protein: CASSQGSSPRSGYTF; CDR3 DNA: TGCGCCAGCAGCCAAGGGTCGAGTCCCAGGTCTGGCTACACCTTC
J gene: TRBJ1-5; clone size: few; D gene: .; V gene: TRBV19; CDR3 protein: CASSDGLISNQPQHF; CDR3 DNA: TGTGCCAGTTCGGACGGATTAATTAGCAATCAGCCCCAGCATTTT
J gene: TRBJ1-2; clone size: .; D gene: .; V gene: TRBV7-2; CDR3 protein: CASSLAPGRAPYYGYTF; CDR3 DNA: TGTGCCAGCAGCTTAGCCCCTGGTAGGGCCCCTTACTATGGCTACACCTTC
J gene: TRBJ1-1; clone size: medium-sized; D gene: .; V gene: TRBV6-1; CDR3 protein: CASSQQGTTEAFF; CDR3 DNA: TGTGCCAGCAGCCAACAGGGTACCACTGAAGCTTTCTTT
J gene: TRBJ2-1; clone size: few; D gene: TRBD2; V gene: TRBV15; CDR3 protein: CATSRDITGGGYEQFF; CDR3 DNA: TGTGCCACCAGCAGAGACATAACGGGAGGAGGGTATGAGCAGTTCTTC
J gene: TRBJ2-7; clone size: .; D gene: .; V gene: TRBV29-1; CDR3 protein: CSVVGATRQSSYEQYF; CDR3 DNA: TGCAGCGTTGTCGGCGCCACTAGACAAAGCTCCTACGAGCAGTACTTC
J gene: TRBJ2-5; clone size: few; D gene: .; V gene: TRBV7-8; CDR3 protein: CASGGRGGLETQYF; CDR3 DNA: TGTGCCAGCGGCGGTCGAGGAGGATTAGAGACCCAGTACTTC
J gene: TRBJ1-5; clone size: .; D gene: .; V gene: TRBV4-1; CDR3 protein: CASTQTVSNQPQHF; CDR3 DNA: TGCGCCAGTACCCAGACAGTGAGTAATCAGCCCCAGCATTTT
J gene: TRBJ2-1; clone size: .; D gene: .; V gene: TRBV11-2; CDR3 protein: CASSLDVKNNEQFF; CDR3 DNA: TGTGCCAGCAGCTTAGATGTGAAGAACAATGAGCAGTTCTTC
J gene: TRBJ2-2; clone size: .; D gene: TRBD2; V gene: TRBV29-1; CDR3 protein: CSAISGSRYTGELFF; CDR3 DNA: TGCAGCGCTATTAGCGGGAGCAGGTACACCGGGGAGCTGTTTTTT
J gene: TRBJ1-5; clone size: few; D gene: .; V gene: TRBV6-1; CDR3 protein: CASSEWERPQHF; CDR3 DNA: TGTGCCAGCAGTGAATGGGAACGGCCCCAGCATTTT
J gene: TRBJ2-2; clone size: many; D gene: .; V gene: TRBV9; CDR3 protein: CASSFQSWDTGELFF; CDR3 DNA: TGTGCCAGCAGTTTTCAAAGCTGGGACACCGGGGAGCTGTTTTTT
J gene: TRBJ2-2; clone size: .; D gene: TRBD2; V gene: TRBV5-6; CDR3 protein: CASSLRSVAGVPNTGELFF; CDR3 DNA: TGTGCCAGCAGCTTGAGGAGTGTAGCGGGAGTACCGAACACCGGGGAGCTGTTTTTT
J gene: TRBJ2-4; clone size: .; D gene: .; V gene: TRBV20-1; CDR3 protein: CSASSGNIQYF; CDR3 DNA: TGCAGTGCTAGTTCTGGAAACATTCAGTACTTC
J gene: TRBJ2-7; clone size: once; D gene: .; V gene: TRBV6-5; CDR3 protein: CASSDRLGTYEQYF; CDR3 DNA: TGTGCCAGCAGTGACCGACTTGGGACCTACGAGCAGTACTTC
J gene: TRBJ2-3; clone size: .; D gene: .; V gene: TRBV6-5; CDR3 protein: CASWPAGREDTQYF; CDR3 DNA: TGTGCCAGCTGGCCGGCGGGTAGGGAAGATACGCAGTATTTT
J gene: TRBJ2-1; clone size: .; D gene: .; V gene: TRBV5-1; CDR3 protein: CASSFGGRENEQFF; CDR3 DNA: TGCGCCAGCAGCTTCGGCGGACGGGAAAATGAGCAGTTCTTC
J gene: TRBJ2-7; clone size: .; D gene: TRBD1; V gene: TRBV13; CDR3 protein: CASRQGGGSYEQYF; CDR3 DNA: TGTGCCAGCAGACAGGGGGGAGGTTCCTACGAGCAGTACTTC
J gene: TRBJ2-3; clone size: .; D gene: .; V gene: TRBV10-2; CDR3 protein: CASSVGVDTQYF; CDR3 DNA: TGCGCCAGCAGTGTAGGGGTGGATACGCAGTATTTT
J gene: TRBJ2-6; clone size: .; D gene: .; V gene: TRBV27; CDR3 protein: CASRGAGANVLTF; CDR3 DNA: TGTGCCAGCAGGGGGGCTGGGGCCAACGTCCTGACTTTC
J gene: TRBJ1-1; clone size: .; D gene: TRBD1; V gene: TRBV4-1; CDR3 protein: CASSHTGGHTEAFF; CDR3 DNA: TGCGCCAGCAGCCATACAGGGGGCCACACTGAAGCTTTCTTT
J gene: TRBJ2-7; clone size: .; D gene: .; V gene: TRBV28; CDR3 protein: CASSFGGSYEQYF; CDR3 DNA: TGTGCCAGCAGTTTCGGCGGCTCCTACGAGCAGTACTTC
J gene: TRBJ1-1; clone size: .; D gene: .; V gene: TRBV9; CDR3 protein: CASSVAQGNTEAFF; CDR3 DNA: TGTGCCAGCAGCGTAGCACAGGGGAACACTGAAGCTTTCTTT
J gene: TRBJ2-1; clone size: .; D gene: .; V gene: TRBV7-2; CDR3 protein: CASSLVVVRAYEQFF; CDR3 DNA: TGTGCCAGCAGCTTAGTGGTGGTCAGGGCTTATGAGCAGTTCTTC
J gene: TRBJ2-7; clone size: once; D gene: TRBD2; V gene: TRBV5-6; CDR3 protein: CASSLHSGSSYEQYF; CDR3 DNA: TGTGCCAGCAGCTTACACAGCGGGAGCTCCTACGAGCAGTACTTC
J gene: TRBJ2-1; clone size: few; D gene: .; V gene: TRBV29-1; CDR3 protein: CSVGSREKFF; CDR3 DNA: TGCAGCGTTGGCAGCCGGGAGAAGTTCTTC
J gene: TRBJ2-1; clone size: .; D gene: TRBD1; V gene: TRBV29-1; CDR3 protein: CSAHEGTGLLSYNEQFF; CDR3 DNA: TGCAGCGCTCATGAGGGGACAGGGCTTCTTTCCTACAATGAGCAGTTCTTC
J gene: TRBJ2-5; clone size: .; D gene: .; V gene: TRBV5-4; CDR3 protein: CASSPTERPETQYF; CDR3 DNA: TGTGCCAGCAGCCCGACTGAGAGACCGGAGACCCAGTACTTC
J gene: TRBJ1-2; clone size: .; D gene: .; V gene: TRBV7-9; CDR3 protein: CASSLRAANYGYTF; CDR3 DNA: TGTGCCAGCAGCTTAAGGGCAGCTAACTATGGCTACACCTTC
J gene: TRBJ2-4; clone size: .; D gene: TRBD2; V gene: TRBV4-2; CDR3 protein: CASSQVLAGTPKTIQYF; CDR3 DNA: TGTGCCAGCAGCCAAGTTCTAGCGGGGACCCCTAAAACGATTCAGTACTTC
J gene: TRBJ2-5; clone size: .; D gene: TRBD1; V gene: TRBV6-1; CDR3 protein: CASNPGQEETQYF; CDR3 DNA: TGTGCCAGCAACCCGGGACAGGAAGAGACCCAGTACTTC
J gene: TRBJ2-3; clone size: .; D gene: .; V gene: TRBV7-2; CDR3 protein: CASSLDGYADTQYF; CDR3 DNA: TGTGCCAGCAGCTTAGACGGGTACGCAGATACGCAGTATTTT
J gene: TRBJ2-7; clone size: .; D gene: .; V gene: TRBV5-6; CDR3 protein: CASSTAGDSYEQYF; CDR3 DNA: TGTGCCAGCAGCACCGCAGGGGACTCCTACGAGCAGTACTTC
J gene: TRBJ1-2; clone size: .; D gene: TRBD1; V gene: TRBV6-5; CDR3 protein: CASSYQGAGYTF; CDR3 DNA: TGTGCCAGCAGTTACCAGGGGGCTGGCTACACCTTC
J gene: TRBJ2-6; clone size: .; D gene: TRBD1; V gene: TRBV5-4; CDR3 protein: CASSLDTGGGSGANVLTF; CDR3 DNA: TGTGCCAGCAGCTTGGATACAGGGGGCGGTTCTGGGGCCAACGTCCTGACTTTC
J gene: TRBJ2-5; clone size: few; D gene: .; V gene: TRBV7-3; CDR3 protein: CASSLAGRGETQYF; CDR3 DNA: TGTGCCAGCAGCTTAGCGGGCAGAGGGGAGACCCAGTACTTC
J gene: TRBJ1-5; clone size: .; D gene: .; V gene: TRBV27; CDR3 protein: CASSARGGHSNQPQHF; CDR3 DNA: TGTGCCAGCAGTGCCCGGGGGGGGCATAGCAATCAGCCCCAGCATTTT
J gene: TRBJ2-3; clone size: .; D gene: .; V gene: TRBV27; CDR3 protein: CASSLSRSITDTQYF; CDR3 DNA: TGTGCCAGCAGTTTATCACGGTCGATCACAGATACGCAGTATTTT
J gene: TRBJ2-6; clone size: few; D gene: .; V gene: TRBV7-2; CDR3 protein: CASSVRLDGANVLTF; CDR3 DNA: TGTGCCAGCAGCGTTCGTTTGGACGGGGCCAACGTCCTGACTTTC
J gene: TRBJ1-2; clone size: .; D gene: .; V gene: TRBV9; CDR3 protein: CASSVAGYGYTF; CDR3 DNA: TGTGCCAGCAGCGTAGCAGGGTATGGCTACACCTTC
J gene: TRBJ2-1; clone size: .; D gene: .; V gene: TRBV29-1; CDR3 protein: CSAGSVWEQFF; CDR3 DNA: TGCAGCGCCGGTAGCGTTTGGGAGCAGTTCTTC
J gene: TRBJ1-2; clone size: .; D gene: .; V gene: TRBV5-1; CDR3 protein: CASPTESGYTF; CDR3 DNA: TGCGCCAGCCCTACCGAATCCGGCTACACCTTC
J gene: TRBJ2-2; clone size: .; D gene: .; V gene: TRBV11-2; CDR3 protein: CASSFLWDGGELFF; CDR3 DNA: .
J gene: TRBJ1-2; clone size: .; D gene: TRBD1; V gene: TRBV30; CDR3 protein: CAWTPGQGYSGYTF; CDR3 DNA: TGTGCCTGGACCCCGGGACAGGGTTATTCCGGCTACACCTTC
J gene: TRBJ2-1; clone size: .; D gene: .; V gene: TRBV4-1; CDR3 protein: CASSQVADSLAEQFF; CDR3 DNA: TGCGCCAGCAGCCAAGTTGCGGACTCCCTCGCTGAGCAGTTCTTC
J gene: TRBJ1-1; clone size: .; D gene: .; V gene: TRBV5-1; CDR3 protein: CASKVRTNTEAFF; CDR3 DNA: TGCGCCAGCAAGGTACGGACGAACACTGAAGCTTTCTTT
J gene: TRBJ2-3; clone size: few; D gene: TRBD2; V gene: TRBV7-9; CDR3 protein: CASSLSGSATDTQYF; CDR3 DNA: TGTGCCAGCAGCTTAAGCGGGAGCGCCACAGATACGCAGTATTTT
J gene: TRBJ2-3; clone size: .; D gene: TRBD2; V gene: TRBV15; CDR3 protein: CATSTGGKAQYF; CDR3 DNA: TGTGCCACCAGCACGGGGGGGAAGGCGCAGTATTTT
J gene: TRBJ2-6; clone size: few; D gene: .; V gene: TRBV6-4; CDR3 protein: CASSDENSGANVLTF; CDR3 DNA: TGTGCCAGCAGTGACGAAAACTCTGGGGCCAACGTCCTGACTTTC
J gene: TRBJ2-2; clone size: .; D gene: TRBD2; V gene: TRBV9; CDR3 protein: CASSSREFGTGELFF; CDR3 DNA: TGTGCCAGCAGCTCGCGGGAGTTCGGGACCGGGGAGCTGTTTTTT
J gene: TRBJ1-2; clone size: .; D gene: .; V gene: TRBV30; CDR3 protein: CAWSVTLSGSPLGYTF; CDR3 DNA: TGTGCCTGGAGTGTCACCTTAAGCGGATCCCCACTTGGCTACACCTTC
J gene: TRBJ2-2; clone size: .; D gene: TRBD1; V gene: TRBV4-1; CDR3 protein: CASSHGQGAGELFF; CDR3 DNA: TGCGCCAGCAGCCACGGACAGGGTGCCGGGGAGCTGTTTTTT
J gene: TRBJ2-7; clone size: few; D gene: TRBD1; V gene: TRBV30; CDR3 protein: CAWTPGQGLTYEQYF; CDR3 DNA: TGTGCCTGGACCCCGGGACAGGGGTTAACCTACGAGCAGTACTTC